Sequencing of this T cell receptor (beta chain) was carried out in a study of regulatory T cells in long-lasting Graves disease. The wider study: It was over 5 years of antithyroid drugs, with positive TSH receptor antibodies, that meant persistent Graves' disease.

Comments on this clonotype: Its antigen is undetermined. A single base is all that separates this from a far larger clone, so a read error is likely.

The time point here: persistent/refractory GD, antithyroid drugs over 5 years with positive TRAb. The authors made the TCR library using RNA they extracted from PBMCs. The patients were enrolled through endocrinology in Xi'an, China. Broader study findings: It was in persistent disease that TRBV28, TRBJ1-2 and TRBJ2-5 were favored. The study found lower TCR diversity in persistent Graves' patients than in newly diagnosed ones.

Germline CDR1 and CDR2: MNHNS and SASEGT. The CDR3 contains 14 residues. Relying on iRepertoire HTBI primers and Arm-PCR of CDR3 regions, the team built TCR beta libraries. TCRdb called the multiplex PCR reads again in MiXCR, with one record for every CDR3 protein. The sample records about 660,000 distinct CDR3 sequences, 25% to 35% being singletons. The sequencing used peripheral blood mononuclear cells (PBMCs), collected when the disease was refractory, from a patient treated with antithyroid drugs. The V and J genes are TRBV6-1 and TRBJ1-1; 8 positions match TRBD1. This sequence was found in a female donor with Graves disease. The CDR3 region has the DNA TGTGTCAGCAGGCTGACAGGGGAGAACACTGAAGCTTTCTTT. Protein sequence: CVSRLTGENTEAFF.